The 12 T cell receptor beta chains reported below all come from one sample, sequenced in a study of CD8+ T cells in alopecia areata. Extracted RNA was reverse transcribed into cDNA, the sequencing template. The method was immunoSEQ multiplex PCR; TCRdb's version includes in-frame clones alone and lacks a portion of them. The table shows some 180,000 clones, with roughly three fifths occurring only once. The sequenced material came from CD8+ T cells sorted from blood. The receptors here all came from a human donor in good health.

The chain combines TRBV29-1 with TRBJ1-1; a weak D match, TRBD1 (5 bases). V dropped 4 bases and J dropped 2 bases, with 11 bases sitting between them. This CDR3 has 13 amino acids. Per the germline V gene, CDR1 is SQVTM and CDR2 is ANQGSEA. CDR3 region: CSVGGATNTEAFF. Written as DNA, the CDR3 is TGCAGCGTTGGCGGGGCCACTAACACTGAAGCTTTCTTT.

This chain links TRBV15 with TRBJ1-5, with 10 nucleotides matching TRBD1. Germline V gives CDR1 LNHNV, CDR2 YYDKDF (reference sequence). The CDR3 is made up of 13 amino acids. V shed 5 bases, J shed 7 bases, and the junction held 2 bases outside the gene matches. DNA for the CDR3: TGTGCCACCAGCTGGGACAGGGGACAGCCCCAGCATTTT. This encodes CATSWDRGQPQHF.

This rearrangement joins TRBV30 to TRBJ2-7, with TRBD1 matching 9 bases. The V gene's germline CDR1 is GTSNPN and CDR2 SVGIG (reference sequence). The CDR3 contains 15 residues. J lost 2 bases, V lost 3 bases, and 8 bases had no gene match. DNA of the CDR3: TGTGCCTGGAGACACAGGGGGCATTTGACCTACGAGCAGTACTTC. Encoded protein: CAWRHRGHLTYEQYF. Combining the CDR3 with reference TRBV30 and TRBJ2-7 gives the whole variable domain SQTIHQWPATLVQPVGSPLSLECTVEGTSNPNLYWYRQAAGRGLQLLFYSVGIGQISSEVPQNLSASRPQDRQFILSSKKLLLSDSGFYLCAWRHRGHLTYEQYFGPGTRLTVT.

The rearrangement links TRBV30 to TRBJ2-6; tentatively, D is TRBD1 or TRBD2 (6 bases each). This CDR3 contains 14 residues. CDR1 and CDR2 from the germline V gene are GTSNPN and SVGIG (reference sequence). Between the trimmed V and J ends, which lost 2 bases and 3 bases, there was a span of 8 bases. Written as DNA, the CDR3 is TGTGCCTGGAGTCGGGGGCTTGGGGCCAACGTCCTGACTTTC. This sequence encodes CAWSRGLGANVLTF.

The rearrangement uses TRBV25-1 and TRBJ1-5; 9 positions match TRBD1. Trimming removed 3 bases from V and 2 bases from J; junction bases left unmatched: 2. Germline V gene data show CDR1 as MGHDK and CDR2 as SYGVNS. CDR3 length: 15 amino acids. The DNA of the CDR3 is TGTGCCAGCAGTGACCGGACAGGGGGCAATCAGCCCCAGCATTTT. Translation gives CASSDRTGGNQPQHF.

This clone was observed a handful of times. The rearrangement links TRBV12-5 to TRBJ2-1; 13 bases map to TRBD2. The trim removed 3 bases at V and 10 bases at J, leaving 3 bases unmatched. From germline, CDR1 is LGHNT and CDR2 FRNRAP. This CDR3 comprises 14 residues. The DNA of the CDR3 is TGTGCTAGTGGTTTTGGGACTAGCGGGGAAGAGCAGTTCTTC. As protein: CASGFGTSGEEQFF.

This clone was detected a few times. The chain recombines TRBV5-6 with TRBJ1-1; no reliable D call. CDR1 and CDR2 from the germline V gene are SGHDT and YYEEEE. Trimming left V 2 bases short and J 0 bases short, with 11 bases between. This CDR3 has 15 amino acids. The CDR3 is CASSFRGRMNTEAFF. CDR3 in DNA: TGTGCCAGCAGCTTTCGCGGCAGAATGAACACTGAAGCTTTCTTT.

This chain joins TRBV25-1 and TRBJ2-5; TRBD1 matches 7 bases. This CDR3 comprises 14 residues. Trimming removed 4 bases from V and 1 base from J; junction bases left unmatched: 3. CDR1 and CDR2 (germline): MGHDK, SYGVNS. The CDR3 DNA reads as TGTGCCAGCAGTGCATGGGACAGCCAAGAGACCCAGTACTTC. As protein: CASSAWDSQETQYF. Combining the CDR3 with reference TRBV25-1 and TRBJ2-5 gives the whole variable domain EADIYQTPRYLVIGTGKKITLECSQTMGHDKMYWYQQDPGMELHLIHYSYGVNSTEKGDLSSESTVSRIRTEHFPLTLESARPSHTSQYLCASSAWDSQETQYFGPGTRLLVL.

The count of this clone is one. The rearrangement uses TRBV28 and TRBJ2-7; possible D gene TRBD2, 6 bases. The V end was cut by 3 bases, the J end by 2 bases, with 14 bases between. CDR3 length equals 15 residues. From germline, CDR1 is MDHEN and CDR2 SYDVKM. This chain's CDR3 is CASSLEGWAPYEQYF. CDR3 coding DNA: TGTGCCAGCAGTTTGGAGGGATGGGCCCCCTACGAGCAGTACTTC.

The table lists this clone with a count of one. The V call is TRBV29-1, the J call TRBJ1-1; 8 bases map to TRBD1. V was pared by 5 bases and J by 5 bases, with 4 bases of the junction left unmatched. Germline V gene data show CDR1 as SQVTM and CDR2 as ANQGSEA. CDR3 size: 12 residues. CDR3 protein: CSVYRGETEAFF. The CDR3 DNA reads TGCAGCGTTTACAGGGGGGAAACTGAAGCTTTCTTT.

The rearrangement links TRBV29-1 to TRBJ2-1, with 12 bases fitting TRBD2. J gave up 6 bases and V 6 bases, and 6 bases lay outside the gene matches. The V gene's germline CDR1 is SQVTM and CDR2 ANQGSEA. The length of the CDR3 is 14 residues. CDR3 loop: CSVMTSGGLNEQFF. CDR3 nucleotides: TGCAGCGTGATGACTAGCGGGGGACTCAATGAGCAGTTCTTC.

The rearrangement links TRBV4-1 to TRBJ2-5, with 8 bases identical to TRBD1. Trimming cost V 1 base and J 5 bases; bases outside gene matches: 6. Germline-derived CDR1 and CDR2 are MGHRA and YSYEKL. This CDR3 contains 15 residues. In DNA form, the CDR3 reads TGCGCCAGCAGCCAAGGCAGGGGGCAGGACGAGACCCAGTACTTC. Residues: CASSQGRGQDETQYF.